A single sample is the source of the 25 T cell receptor beta chains below, sequenced in a study of radiation and T cells in renal cell carcinoma (dated by TCRdb to the early 2020s). The time point label here, explained by the study, means: baseline pretreatment blood. The sample's treatment or condition, from its label and the paper: 15 Gy SBRT to primary tumor, nephrectomy 4 weeks later. Libraries were prepared through the immunoSEQ multiplex PCR assay. Here the immuneACCESS table is served through TCRdb, limited to in-frame sequences with V and J called. Missing clones are a known gap in these copies; in checked studies unresolved V genes cover under half, and the rest lacks a known reason. This sample holds about 22,000 clones; approximately 80% were observed only once. The ten largest clonotypes hold roughly 40% of the sample. The sequencing here drew on blood, taken from a patient whose treatment included radiotherapy and nephrectomy. Source of these receptors: a man in his fifties or sixties with renal cell carcinoma.

This clone was counted a single time. This sequence joins TRBV4-1 and TRBJ2-5, with 7 bases matching TRBD2. Looked up from germline, CDR1 is MGHRA and CDR2 is YSYEKL. J gave up 3 bases and V 4 bases, and 11 bases lay outside the gene matches. CDR3 size: 16 residues. CDR3 residues: CASSPRVQREKETQYF. The CDR3 region has the DNA TGCGCCAGCAGCCCGAGGGTCCAGCGGGAAAAAGAGACCCAGTACTTC.

This clone was detected only once. The CDR3 DNA reads as TGTGCCAGCAGTCTCCTCCGAATAGTGTACAATGAGCAGTTCTTC. This gives the protein CASSLLRIVYNEQFF. J is TRBJ2-1 and V is TRBV2; D ambiguous. V lost 5 bases and J 4 bases, leaving 15 bases between the germline ends. Germline CDR1 and CDR2: SNHLY and FYNNEI. The CDR3 extends over 15 amino acids. The whole variable domain, filled in from reference TRBV2 and TRBJ2-1, reads EPEVTQTPSHQVTQMGQEVILRCVPISNHLYFYWYRQILGQKVEFLVSFYNNEISEKSEIFDDQFSVERPDGSNFTLKIRSTKLEDSAMYFCASSLLRIVYNEQFFGPGTRLTVL.

The rearrangement uses TRBV9 and TRBJ1-2, with unresolved D. The V gene lost 0 bases and the J gene lost 3 bases, with 12 bases spanning the gap. CDR1 is SGDLS and CDR2 is YYNGEE in the germline V gene. This CDR3 comprises 15 residues. CDR3 sequence: CASSVAPGGDYGYTF. CDR3 nucleotides: TGTGCCAGCAGCGTAGCCCCTGGAGGCGACTATGGCTACACCTTC.

Points on this clone: Compared with germline, one end of the junction differs, possibly owing to a read error. This same CDR3 is encoded by further DNA sequences in the sample. As DNA, the CDR3 is TGTGCCAGCAGCCCGTACACCGGGGAGCTGTTTTTT. This translates into CASSPYTGELFF. This rearrangement joins TRBV5-1 to TRBJ2-2; no clear D gene. The CDR3 consists of 12 residues. Germline CDR1 is SGHRS and CDR2 is YFSETQ.

The chain's CDR3 is CASSQALGQGDYEQYF. The DNA for the CDR3 is TGCGCCAGCAGCCAAGCCCTGGGACAGGGGGACTACGAGCAGTACTTC. This chain joins TRBV4-1 and TRBJ2-7, with TRBD1 identical over 11 bases. The CDR3 is made up of 16 amino acids. Per germline, CDR1 MGHRA and CDR2 YSYEKL. V lost 1 base, J lost 3 bases, and 5 bases stayed unmatched.

This chain connects TRBV30 to TRBJ1-4, with D tentatively TRBD1 (5 bases). This CDR3 has 13 amino acids. Looked up from germline, CDR1 is GTSNPN and CDR2 is SVGIG (reference sequence). V was trimmed by 8 bases and J by 7 bases, leaving 17 bases between them. The chain's CDR3 is CALGGGRVEKLFF. The CDR3 DNA reads TGTGCCCTAGGCGGGGGAAGGGTTGAAAAACTGTTTTTT.

The chain has TRBV21-1 and TRBJ2-2; TRBD2, the D gene given by the table, was not confirmed from the DNA. TRBV21-1 is a pseudogene locus. The CDR3 consists of 14 residues. The CDR3 sequence: CASSKGLAYGELFF. DNA for the CDR3: TGTGCCAGCAGCAAGGGTCTAGCGTACGGGGAGCTGTTTTTT.

The J gene is TRBJ2-2, the V gene TRBV19; D unresolved. The V end lost 5 bases, the J end lost 7 bases, and 11 bases lay between the germline ends. The CDR3 has 13 residues. From germline, CDR1 is LNHDA and CDR2 SQIVND (reference sequence). CDR3 sequence reads: CASSAQARGELFF. As DNA, the CDR3 is TGTGCCAGTAGTGCGCAAGCCCGCGGGGAGCTGTTTTTT. The complete variable domain, with remaining parts taken from reference TRBV19 and TRBJ2-2, reads DGGITQSPKYLFRKEGQNVTLSCEQNLNHDAMYWYRQDPGQGLRLIYYSQIVNDFQKGDIAEGYSVSREKKESFPLTVTSAQKNPTAFYLCASSAQARGELFFGEGSRLTVL.

The CDR3 is CASTSSGGLYEQYF. DNA for the CDR3: TGCGCCAGCACCAGTTCAGGGGGCCTATACGAGCAGTACTTC. The chain couples TRBV5-1 to TRBJ2-7, with TRBD1 identical over 8 bases. The CDR3 sequence is 14 residues long. From germline, CDR1 is SGHRS and CDR2 YFSETQ. V was clipped by 6 bases and J by 4 bases; unmatched bases: 9.

At least ten counts were recorded for this clone. V usage is TRBV4-3 and J usage is TRBJ1-2, with TRBD1 matching 9 bases. J lost 3 bases, V lost 2 bases, and 7 bases had no gene match. In germline, CDR1 is LGHNA, CDR2 YSLEER. This CDR3 is 16 amino acids long. The CDR3 nucleotides are TGCGCCAGCAGCCAAATGACAGGGGGTCAGTACTATGGCTACACCTTC. It is translated as CASSQMTGGQYYGYTF.

The chain combines TRBV19 with TRBJ2-2; possibly TRBD1 for D (6 bases). CDR3 length: 15 residues. CDR1 LNHDA and CDR2 SQIVND come from the germline V gene (reference sequence). V gave up 10 bases and J gave up 3 bases, with 18 bases separating them. CDR3 region: CATHKQGRDTGELFF. CDR3 DNA: TGTGCCACCCATAAACAGGGTCGGGACACCGGGGAGCTGTTTTTT.

This chain joins TRBV30 and TRBJ1-5; 8 nucleotides match TRBD1. J was trimmed by 6 bases and V by 3 bases; bases with no gene match: 10. Germline assignment: CDR1 GTSNPN and CDR2 SVGIG (reference sequence). The CDR3 has 15 amino acids. The CDR3 DNA reads as TGTGCCTGGAGAGCCGCGGGACAGGATTTTCAGCCCCAGCATTTT. As protein: CAWRAAGQDFQPQHF.

V usage is TRBV11-1 and J usage is TRBJ2-1, with no clear D. V lost 5 bases and J lost 4, with 12 bases in between. Germline V CDR1 and CDR2: SGHAT, FQDESV (reference sequence). The CDR3 totals 14 residues. As DNA, the CDR3 is TGTGCCAGCAGCCCCGGACGGAGTTACAATGAGCAGTTCTTC. Translated: CASSPGRSYNEQFF. Supplemented by reference TRBV11-1 and TRBJ2-1, the full variable domain reads EAEVAQSPRYKITEKSQAVAFWCDPISGHATLYWYRQILGQGPELLVQFQDESVVDDSQLPKDRFSAERLKGVDSTLKIQPAELGDSAMYLCASSPGRSYNEQFFGPGTRLTVL.

The CDR3: CATRTGGDEQYF. CDR3 sequence (DNA): TGTGCCACAAGGACAGGGGGCGACGAGCAGTACTTC. This rearrangement joins TRBV27 to TRBJ2-7; 11 positions agree with TRBD1. The CDR3 is 12 amino acids. V dropped 10 bases and J dropped 5; count of bases not matched to a gene: 4. Germline values: CDR1 MNHEY, CDR2 SMNVEV (reference sequence).

This chain connects TRBV5-4 to TRBJ2-5; 7 bases agree with TRBD1. The CDR3 totals 15 residues. The trim removed 3 bases at V and 0 bases at J, leaving 5 bases unmatched. Germline CDR1 reads SGHNT; CDR2 reads YYREEE (reference sequence). CDR3 nucleotides: TGTGCCAGCAGCTCCGGGACAGCGTACCAAGAGACCCAGTACTTC. It codes for CASSSGTAYQETQYF. The variable domain in full, completed from reference TRBV5-4 and TRBJ2-5, reads ETGVTQSPTHLIKTRGQQVTLRCSSQSGHNTVSWYQQALGQGPQFIFQYYREEENGRGNFPPRFSGLQFPNYSSELNVNALELDDSALYLCASSSGTAYQETQYFGPGTRLLVL.

This chain uses TRBV5-4 with TRBJ2-5, with 9 bases that match TRBD2. The CDR3 totals 15 residues. Germline values: CDR1 SGHNT, CDR2 YYREEE (reference sequence). With 1 base clipped from V and 1 base from J, the junction kept 2 bases outside the gene matches. The CDR3 DNA sequence: TGTGCCAGCAGCTTGAATAGCGGGAGCCAAGAGACCCAGTACTTC. Encoded protein: CASSLNSGSQETQYF.

CDR3 region: CAWSGIAGVGNEQFF. The CDR3 coding sequence is TGTGCCTGGAGTGGAATAGCGGGAGTTGGGAATGAGCAGTTCTTC. V and J are TRBV30 and TRBJ2-1; 9 nucleotides agree with TRBD2. Unmatched junction bases numbered 8, after V lost 1 base and J lost 7 bases. The germline V gene encodes CDR1 GTSNPN and CDR2 SVGIG (reference sequence). CDR3 length equals 15 residues. Combining the CDR3 with reference TRBV30 and TRBJ2-1 gives the whole variable domain SQTIHQWPATLVQPVGSPLSLECTVEGTSNPNLYWYRQAAGRGLQLLFYSVGIGQISSEVPQNLSASRPQDRQFILSSKKLLLSDSGFYLCAWSGIAGVGNEQFFGPGTRLTVL.

This clone showed up just once. CDR3 in amino acids: CASVEGGLGHNEQFF. Written as DNA, the CDR3 is TGTGCCAGTGTGGAGGGAGGACTAGGCCACAATGAGCAGTTCTTC. The V and J genes are TRBV19 and TRBJ2-1; TRBD2 aligns across 7 bases. Germline values: CDR1 LNHDA, CDR2 SQIVND (reference sequence). Unmatched junction bases numbered 12, after V lost 8 bases and J lost 5 bases. The CDR3 runs to 15 residues.

The V gene is TRBV18, the J gene TRBJ2-1; 7 bases align to TRBD1. This CDR3 contains 15 residues. Germline V gene sequence: CDR1 KGHSH, CDR2 LQKENI. The junction had 13 bases not matched to a gene; V was cut back by 6 bases and J by 8 bases. The CDR3 sequence: CASSSSGTEWDEQFF. The CDR3 DNA sequence: TGTGCCAGCTCCTCCTCCGGGACAGAGTGGGATGAGCAGTTCTTC.

The chain joins TRBV5-4 to TRBJ2-7; perhaps TRBD2 as D (6 bases). With 4 bases removed from V and 2 bases from J, the gap between germline ends came to 10 bases. Germline CDR1 reads SGHNT; CDR2 reads YYREEE (reference sequence). This CDR3 comprises 13 residues. DNA for the CDR3: TGTGCCAGCAGCGCGGGACGGGCCTACGAGCAGTACTTC. Encoded protein: CASSAGRAYEQYF.

The chain carries TRBV4-2 and TRBJ2-6; TRBD1 agrees at 9 bases. V shed 5 bases, J shed 0 bases, and the junction held 8 bases outside the gene matches. Germline lookup yields CDR1 LGHNA and CDR2 YNFKEQ. The CDR3 is 18 residues long. The CDR3 coding sequence is TGTGCCAGCAGCTCGAGGACAGGGGCCGACTCTGGGGCCAACGTCCTGACTTTC. Translated, it gives CASSSRTGADSGANVLTF.

This clone was detected only once. The chain has TRBV2 and TRBJ2-3; 9 bases are shared with TRBD2. The length of the CDR3 is 15 residues. CDR1 is SNHLY, CDR2 FYNNEI, per germline. Germline trimming cut 4 bases from V and 1 base from J; bases unmatched to any gene: 3. The CDR3 sequence: CASSAGLARTDTQYF. The CDR3 nucleotides are TGTGCCAGCAGTGCGGGACTAGCTCGCACAGATACGCAGTATTTT.

This clone was picked up a small number of times. The chain joins TRBV7-2 to TRBJ1-2; 9 nucleotides align to TRBD1. CDR1 and CDR2 (germline): SGHTA, FQGNSA. CDR3 length equals 15 residues. With 5 bases clipped from V and 8 bases from J, the junction kept 12 bases outside the gene matches. In DNA form, the CDR3 reads TGTGCCAGCAGCCAGGATCCACAGGGGGCAAGGGGCTACACCTTC. It encodes CASSQDPQGARGYTF.

This chain connects TRBV5-4 to TRBJ1-2; tentatively, D is TRBD1 (6 bases). Germline-derived CDR1 and CDR2 are SGHNT and YYREEE (reference sequence). The V end lost 6 bases, the J end lost 3 bases, and 12 bases lay between the germline ends. CDR3 length: 13 amino acids. The CDR3 region has the DNA TGTGCCAGCAACCGACAGGATGACTATGGCTACACCTTC. Translating it yields CASNRQDDYGYTF.

The chain links TRBV6-6 to TRBJ2-3; D could derive from TRBD1 or TRBD2 (5 bases each). V shed 0 bases and J shed 6 bases, with 13 bases lying between them. The CDR3 is made up of 15 amino acids. The germline CDR1 and CDR2 sequences are MNHNY and SVGAGI (reference sequence). The CDR3 DNA reads as TGTGCCAGCAGTTACTCGAATCGGGGCCCCGATACGCAGTATTTT. This codes for CASSYSNRGPDTQYF.